This T cell receptor beta chain was captured in a study of metastatic and nonmetastatic thyroid tumors. About the research overall: Comparative analysis of repertoires was undertaken across blood and tumor or nodule tissue obtained from malignant and benign thyroid patients. Study-level points and caveats: Benign nodules reportedly had significantly lower TCR beta diversity than malignant thyroid tumors in blood and tumor.

As handled by the study authors: Built for papillary thyroid cancer, a distant-metastasis classifier drew on CDR3 differences across clinicopathological groups. TCRdb re-called the PCR reads with MiXCR. The V and J calls and clone size come from TCRdb's table, not from the authors' own analysis. The sample has 25,000 to 35,000 clones, under 30% seen once. All patients reached thyroid surgery having received no treatment beforehand. This clone was picked up a small number of times. What it binds is unknown. The germline V gene encodes CDR1 SNHLY and CDR2 FYNNEI. V gave up 8 bases and J gave up 4 bases; unmatched junction bases: 8. This CDR3 comprises 14 residues.

The chain is built from TRBV2 and TRBJ1-1; 9 bases are a match to TRBD1. The TCR comes from a female donor with papillary thyroid cancer or a benign thyroid nodule (not recorded which). Some clones in this sample may be carry-over from other donors' samples. The sample consisted of blood. This CDR3 reads CASVKQGASTEAFF. CDR3 nucleotide sequence: TGTGCCAGCGTCAAACAGGGGGCGAGCACTGAAGCTTTCTTT.